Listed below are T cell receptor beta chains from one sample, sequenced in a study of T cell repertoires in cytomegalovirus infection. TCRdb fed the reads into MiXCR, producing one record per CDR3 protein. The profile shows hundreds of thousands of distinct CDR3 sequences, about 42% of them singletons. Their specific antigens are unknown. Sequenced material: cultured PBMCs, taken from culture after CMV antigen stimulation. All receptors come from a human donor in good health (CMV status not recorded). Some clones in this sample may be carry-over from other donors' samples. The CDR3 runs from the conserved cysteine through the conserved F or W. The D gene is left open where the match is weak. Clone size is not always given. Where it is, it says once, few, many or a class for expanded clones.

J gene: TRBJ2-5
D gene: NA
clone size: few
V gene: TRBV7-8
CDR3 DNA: TGTGCCAGCAGCCAGGGGGGTGGGGGAGAGACCCAGTACTTC
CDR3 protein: CASSQGGGGETQYF

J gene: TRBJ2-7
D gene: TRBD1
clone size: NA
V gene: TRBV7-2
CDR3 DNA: TGTGCCAGCACGCGGACAGGGGGAATGAACGAGCAGTACTTC
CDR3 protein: CASTRTGGMNEQYF

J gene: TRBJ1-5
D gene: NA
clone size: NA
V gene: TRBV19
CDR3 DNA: TGTGCCAGTAGTCTACAGCTTAATCAGCCCCAGCATTTT
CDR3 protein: CASSLQLNQPQHF

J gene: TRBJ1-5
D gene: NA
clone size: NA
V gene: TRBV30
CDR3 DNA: TGTGCCTGGGACCGGGGGGCAGCCCTAAATCAGCCCCAGCATTTT
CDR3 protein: CAWDRGAALNQPQHF

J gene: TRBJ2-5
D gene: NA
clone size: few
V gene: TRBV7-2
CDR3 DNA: TGTGCCAGCAGCTTAATTTTAGGGACCCAGTACTTC
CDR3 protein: CASSLILGTQYF

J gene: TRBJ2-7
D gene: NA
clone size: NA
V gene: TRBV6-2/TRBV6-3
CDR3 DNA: TGTGCCAGCAGTTACGCGCGGGAGCAGTACTTC
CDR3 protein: CASSYAREQYF

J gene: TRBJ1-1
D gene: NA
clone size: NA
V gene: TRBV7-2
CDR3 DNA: TGTGCCAGCAGCTCCGCTATTCCAACAGTTGAAGCTTTCTTT
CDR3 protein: CASSSAIPTVEAFF

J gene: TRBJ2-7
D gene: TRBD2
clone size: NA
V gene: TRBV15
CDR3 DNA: TGTGCCACCTCGACTAGCACCTACCCCTACGAGCAGTACTTC
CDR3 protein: CATSTSTYPYEQYF

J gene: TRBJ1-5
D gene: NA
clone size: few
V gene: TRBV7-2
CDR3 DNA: TGTGCCAGCAGCTTAGTGGCAGGAAGGGATCAGCCCCAGCATTTT
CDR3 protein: CASSLVAGRDQPQHF

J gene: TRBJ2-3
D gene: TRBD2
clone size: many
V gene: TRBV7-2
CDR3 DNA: TGTGCCAGCAGCTTAACTCTAGCGGGAGGAACAGATACGCAGTATTTT
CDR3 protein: CASSLTLAGGTDTQYF

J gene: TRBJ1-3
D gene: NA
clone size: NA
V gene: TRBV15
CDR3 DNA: TGTGCCACCAGCGTCCTCAGGGCCGCTGGAAACACCATATATTTT
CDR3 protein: CATSVLRAAGNTIYF

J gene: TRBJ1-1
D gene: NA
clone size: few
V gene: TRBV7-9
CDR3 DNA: TGTGCCAGCAGCCCCACTACCGGGGGGGTCTTTGGAGCTTTCTTT
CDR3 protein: CASSPTTGGVFGAFF

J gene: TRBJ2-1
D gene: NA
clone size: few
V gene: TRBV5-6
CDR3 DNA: TGTGCCAGCAGCCCGGACGCTGACGACAATGAGCAGTTCTTC
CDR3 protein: CASSPDADDNEQFF

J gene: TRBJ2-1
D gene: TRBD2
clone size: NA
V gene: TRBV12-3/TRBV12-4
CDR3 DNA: TGTGCCAGCAGCTCCCTAGGGAGGGCCGGTGAGCAGTTCTTC
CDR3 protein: CASSSLGRAGEQFF

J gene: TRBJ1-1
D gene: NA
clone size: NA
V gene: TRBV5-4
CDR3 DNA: TGTGCCAGCAGCTTCCGGAGAGGTGAACAGACTGAAGCTTTCTTT
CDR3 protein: CASSFRRGEQTEAFF

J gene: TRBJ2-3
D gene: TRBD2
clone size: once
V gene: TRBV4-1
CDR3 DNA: TGCGCCAGCAGCCAAGATACGGCGGGGGGGGGAGATACGCAGTATTTT
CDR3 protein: CASSQDTAGGGDTQYF

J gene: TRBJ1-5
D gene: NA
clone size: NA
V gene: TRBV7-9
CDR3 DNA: TGTGCCAGCAGCTTAACCAATAGCAATCAGCCCCAGCATTTT
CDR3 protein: CASSLTNSNQPQHF

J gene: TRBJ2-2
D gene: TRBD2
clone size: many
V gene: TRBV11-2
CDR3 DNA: TGTGCCAGCAGCTTAGACCCTAGCGGGAGCACCGGGGAGCTGTTTTTT
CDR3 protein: CASSLDPSGSTGELFF

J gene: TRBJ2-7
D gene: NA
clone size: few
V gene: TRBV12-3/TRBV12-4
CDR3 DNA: TGTGCCAGCAGCCGGATTTGGGGTTCCTACGAGCAGTACTTC
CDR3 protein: CASSRIWGSYEQYF

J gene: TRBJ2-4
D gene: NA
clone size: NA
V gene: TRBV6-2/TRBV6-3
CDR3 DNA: TGTGCCAGCGAAGAGACGGGCCAAAACATTCAGTACTTC
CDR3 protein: CASEETGQNIQYF

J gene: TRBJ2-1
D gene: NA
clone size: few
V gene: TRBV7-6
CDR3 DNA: TGTGCCAGCAGCCCGAGGGATCTAGCGAGGAGCTCCTACAATGAGCAGTTCTTC
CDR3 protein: CASSPRDLARSSYNEQFF

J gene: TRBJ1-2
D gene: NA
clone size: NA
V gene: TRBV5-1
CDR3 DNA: TGCGCCAGCAGCTTGGAGGGCCCCTGGGCTAACTATGGCTACACCTTC
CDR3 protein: CASSLEGPWANYGYTF

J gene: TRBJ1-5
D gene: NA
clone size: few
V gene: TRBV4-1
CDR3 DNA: TGCGCCAGCAGCACGGGGTTGGATCAGCCCCAGCATTTT
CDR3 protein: CASSTGLDQPQHF

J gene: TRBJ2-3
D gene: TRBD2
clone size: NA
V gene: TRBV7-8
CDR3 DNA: TGTGCCAGCAGCAAACTAGCGGGGGGCGGGGATACGCAGTATTTT
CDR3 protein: CASSKLAGGGDTQYF

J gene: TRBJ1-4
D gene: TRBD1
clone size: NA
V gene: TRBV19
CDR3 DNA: TGTGCCAGTAGGGGGACAGGGATTATCGGAAAACTGTTTTTT
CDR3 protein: CASRGTGIIGKLFF